The clone carrying this T cell receptor beta chain has a handful of counts. The sample comes from a study of blood T cell repertoires in COVID-19. Germline loops: CDR1 SGHVS, CDR2 FQNEAQ. J was trimmed by 5 bases and V by 1 base; bases with no gene match: 9. The CDR3 is made up of 16 amino acids. As processed by the authors: Amplification of reference gene primers was used by the study to estimate nucleated cell counts. The table came from immunoSEQ multiplex PCR; TCRdb's copy has only in-frame clones and leaves some out. D and trimming were read from the DNA, whereas the V and J calls and clone size are those reported in that table. The sample shows hundreds of thousands of clones, 86% of them seen only once.

This sequence originates from a woman aged 25 to 39 with active or convalescent COVID-19. The sample comprised peripheral blood. The V and J genes are TRBV7-8 and TRBJ1-1; 8 bases line up with TRBD1. The CDR3, as DNA: TGTGCCAGCAGCTTAGGAGACAGGGGTCTAGGTACTGAAGCTTTCTTT. Translation gives CASSLGDRGLGTEAFF.